The T cell receptor (beta chain) described here comes from a study of shared clonotypes between healthy human individuals. General observations from the study: Incomplete sequencing of sorted subsets was indicated by rarefaction despite large depth. In having few donors, the study represented limited genetic and exposure-history diversity.

The assay used deep level. Original analysis: ImmunoSEQ only sent back junction sequences with no quality scores, so filtering was done differently. TCRdb's copy holds only in-frame clones and misses some; the assay was immunoSEQ multiplex PCR. The V and J calls and the clone size are those of that table, but D and trimming were determined from the DNA. This table has more than 600,000 clones, around 92% appearing once. The CDR3 is 14 amino acids. The V gene's germline CDR1 is SGHRS and CDR2 YFSETQ. V shed 6 bases and J shed 3 bases, with 13 bases lying between them. CD45RO-negative, CCR7-selected cells formed the naive CD8 fraction, which excluded terminally differentiated effector memory CD45RA+ cells. To note about this clone: The antigen remains unidentified.

The gene calls are TRBV5-1 and TRBJ2-1, with D possibly matching TRBD2 (5 bases). Specimen: naive CD8+ T cells sorted from blood. The TCR comes from a man aged 25 to 40 in good health. This CDR3 reads CASMDSRDYNEQFF. The DNA of the CDR3 is TGCGCCAGCATGGACTCCCGAGACTACAATGAGCAGTTCTTC.